Each of the 9 T cell receptor beta chains below was sequenced from the same sample in a study of radiotherapy plus CTLA-4 blockade in lung cancer. Profiled with immunoSEQ multiplex PCR; TCRdb holds only in-frame clones, not every one. The sample carries about 94,000 clones, approximately 82% recorded once. Specimen: peripheral blood, collected from a patient treated with radiotherapy plus ipilimumab. The receptors come from a human donor with non-small cell lung cancer that progressed on radiotherapy plus ipilimumab.

The table lists this clone with a count of one. The V and J genes are TRBV27 and TRBJ1-6, with 10 bases identical to TRBD1. V gave up 6 bases and J gave up 1 base; unmatched junction bases: 15. The CDR3 sequence is 20 residues long. Germline V gene data show CDR1 as MNHEY and CDR2 as SMNVEV (reference sequence). CDR3 nucleotide sequence: TGTGCCAGCAGCCCGAAAACGGGACAGGGGAGGGTTTCCTATAATTCACCCCTCCACTTT. Translated, it gives CASSPKTGQGRVSYNSPLHF.

The J gene is TRBJ2-7, the V gene TRBV2; 12 bases map to TRBD2. Trimming took 8 bases from V and 2 from J; bases not matched to a gene: 4. CDR3 length equals 14 residues. Germline V gene sequence: CDR1 SNHLY, CDR2 FYNNEI. CDR3 DNA sequence: TGTGCCAGCGGCTGGACTAGCGGGACCTACGAGCAGTACTTC. Encoded protein: CASGWTSGTYEQYF.

This clone was found once. This sequence joins TRBV19 and TRBJ1-1, with TRBD1 as a possible D gene (5 bases). Trimming removed 3 bases at V and 1 base at J, with 9 bases between. CDR1 and CDR2 from the germline V gene are LNHDA and SQIVND (reference sequence). This CDR3 spans 14 amino acids. CDR3 DNA sequence: TGTGCCAGTAGTATCCTCACAGGGAACACTGAAGCTTTCTTT. Translation gives CASSILTGNTEAFF.

CDR3 amino acids: CTSSQGGNTGELFF. The DNA for the CDR3 is TGCACCAGCAGCCAAGGCGGGAACACCGGGGAGCTGTTTTTT. The genes are TRBV1 and TRBJ2-2; TRBD2 is the table's D call and was not checked against the DNA. TRBV1 is a listed pseudogene. The CDR3 is made up of 14 amino acids.

The chain employs TRBV20-1 and TRBJ1-2; D might be TRBD1 (5 bases). In germline, CDR1 is DFQATT, CDR2 SNEGSKA (reference sequence). The CDR3 length is 11 residues. V shed 6 bases and J shed 4 bases, with 9 bases lying between them. DNA of the CDR3: TGCAGTGCCAGGGTCAGCTATGGCTACACCTTC. Its translation is CSARVSYGYTF.

The chain links TRBV6-5 to TRBJ2-3, with D possibly TRBD2 on 5 matching bases. The CDR3 totals 15 residues. Deletions cut 5 bases from V and 2 bases from J, with 14 bases between. In germline, CDR1 is MNHEY, CDR2 SVGAGI. The DNA for the CDR3 is TGTGCCAGCAGTAAGACGGGGTCAACCACAGATACGCAGTATTTT. Translated, it gives CASSKTGSTTDTQYF.

The gene calls are TRBV28 and TRBJ2-7, with D hard to call. From germline, CDR1 is MDHEN and CDR2 SYDVKM. V dropped 3 bases and J dropped 4 bases, with 19 bases sitting between them. The length of the CDR3 is 16 residues. CDR3 protein: CASSFSVSDTDYEQYV. The CDR3 coding sequence is TGTGCCAGCAGTTTCTCGGTGTCGGATACAGATTACGAGCAGTACGTC.

This chain uses TRBV2 with TRBJ2-1; D remains ambiguous. V was cut by 3 bases and J by 7 bases, with 10 bases left in between. This CDR3 contains 13 residues. Germline values: CDR1 SNHLY, CDR2 FYNNEI. As DNA, the CDR3 is TGTGCCAGCAGTGACTCGCGGAGTAATGAGCAGTTCTTC. This translates into CASSDSRSNEQFF.

The chain carries TRBV2 and TRBJ2-2; TRBD1 aligns across 7 bases. CDR3 length: 14 amino acids. Germline CDR1 SNHLY, CDR2 FYNNEI. Trimming at V came to 8 bases and at J to 5 bases, leaving 8 bases not matched to a gene. The CDR3 DNA sequence: TGTGCCAGCGAGACAGGGTTAGAGACCGGGGAGCTGTTTTTT. This codes for CASETGLETGELFF.